The rows below give T cell receptor beta chains drawn from one sample of a study of cytomegalovirus exposure and HLA in healthy donors. Measured with immunoSEQ multiplex PCR; TCRdb has only the in-frame clones, and not every one. The table records about 120,000 clones, roughly 69% of them present only once. Sequences were obtained from PBMCs. The receptors come from a woman aged 40-49 years in good health and CMV-seropositive. CDR3s include the opening cysteine and the closing phenylalanine or tryptophan. Fields, in order: D gene, J gene, clone size, V gene, CDR3 DNA, CDR3 protein. D genes are given only for firm matches. Not every row has a clone size; where given, it reads once, few, many or a size class.

NA	TRBJ2-1	NA	TRBV5-6	TGTGCCAGCAGCTTGGTTCCGACTAATTACAATGAGCAGTTCTTC	CASSLVPTNYNEQFF
TRBD2	TRBJ2-5	NA	TRBV5-6	TGTGCCAGCAGCTCCTCTAGCGGGAGTATAGAGACCCAGTACTTC	CASSSSSGSIETQYF
NA	TRBJ1-4	NA	TRBV4-3	TGCGCCAGCAGCCAAGATAATGCGGTTAATGAAAAACTGTTTTTT	CASSQDNAVNEKLFF
NA	TRBJ2-7	NA	TRBV5-1	TGCGCCAGCAGCATAGAGACAGTCGCCTACGAGCAGTACTTC	CASSIETVAYEQYF
TRBD1	TRBJ1-3	NA	TRBV18	TGTGCCAGCTCGCCTCTCGGACAGGTAGACGGAAACACCATATATTTT	CASSPLGQVDGNTIYF
NA	TRBJ1-5	NA	TRBV19	TGTGCCAGTAGGGATAACGACAGCCCAATCAAGCCCCAGCATTTT	CASRDNDSPIKPQHF
NA	TRBJ2-7	NA	TRBV4-3	TGCGCCAGCAGCCATGGGGCTGGGGGCCCCTCCTACGAGCAGTACTTC	CASSHGAGGPSYEQYF
NA	TRBJ1-1	few	TRBV10-2	TGCGCCAGCAGTCGGGACACAGCTAACACTGAAGCTTTCTTT	CASSRDTANTEAFF
NA	TRBJ2-2	NA	TRBV2	TGTGCCAGCAGCCGGGATGCGAACACCGGGGAGCTGTTTTTT	CASSRDANTGELFF
NA	TRBJ2-1	NA	TRBV5-1	TGCGCCAGCAGCTCCGATCAGTATTACAATGAGCAGTTCTTC	CASSSDQYYNEQFF
NA	TRBJ1-1	NA	TRBV30	TGTGCCTGGGACGGTTCTTTGGTAGCCACTGAAGCTTTCTTT	CAWDGSLVATEAFF
NA	TRBJ1-2	NA	TRBV27	TGTGCCAGCAGTTTAAGCGCTTCCAGTGGCTACACCTTC	CASSLSASSGYTF
TRBD1	TRBJ1-1	NA	TRBV7-8	TGTGCCAGCAGCTTTAGTAGGGGACAGGGAAGAGTCCCAATGGCTTTCTTT	CASSFSRGQGRVPMAFF
NA	TRBJ2-7	NA	TRBV28	TGTGCCAGTAAAGGGAGTTACGAGCAGTACTTC	CASKGSYEQYF
NA	TRBJ2-7	NA	TRBV5-4	TGTGCCAGCAGCTTATCCTATTCCTACGAGCAGTACTTC	CASSLSYSYEQYF
NA	TRBJ2-5	few	TRBV13	TGTGCCAGCAGCTCTAGATTAGCGGAGCAGGGGACCCAGTACTTC	CASSSRLAEQGTQYF
TRBD1	TRBJ1-5	few	TRBV19	TGTGCCAGTAGTAGAGGACAGGGTGGTGATCAGCCCCAGCATTTT	CASSRGQGGDQPQHF
TRBD1	TRBJ1-5	NA	TRBV6-5	TGTGCCAGCCGGACAGGGACGGAACAGCCCCAGCATTTT	CASRTGTEQPQHF
NA	TRBJ2-7	NA	TRBV29-1	TGCAGCGTTGAAGTGGCGGGACGTTACGAGCAGTACTTC	CSVEVAGRYEQYF
NA	TRBJ2-2	NA	TRBV29-1	TGCAGCGTTGAAAGCGGGCCCCTTAACACCGGGGAGCTGTTTTTT	CSVESGPLNTGELFF
TRBD2	TRBJ2-3	NA	TRBV6-5	TGTGCCAGCAGTACGACTAGCGGTCTCACAGATACGCAGTATTTT	CASSTTSGLTDTQYF
NA	TRBJ2-7	few	TRBV5-1	TGCGCCAGCAGGAAGGTGGCGGGGAGCTCCTACGAGCAGTACTTC	CASRKVAGSSYEQYF
TRBD1	TRBJ2-1	NA	TRBV7-9	TGTGCCAGCAGCTTAACCGGGACAGGGCCTCATGAGCAGTTCTTC	CASSLTGTGPHEQFF
TRBD2	TRBJ2-3	few	TRBV10-3	TGTGCCATCAGGGGGGACGGGGGGAGCACAGATACGCAGTATTTT	CAIRGDGGSTDTQYF
NA	TRBJ2-2	NA	TRBV15	TGTGCCACCAGCAGAGGACTAGGCGGGGAGCTGTTTTTT	CATSRGLGGELFF
TRBD2	TRBJ2-1	NA	TRBV7-9	TGTGCCAGCATTTGGGGGGGATCCTACAATGAGCAGTTCTTC	CASIWGGSYNEQFF
NA	TRBJ1-3	few	TRBV27	TGTGCCAGCAGTTTAGGACAGGGAAACACCATATATTTT	CASSLGQGNTIYF
TRBD2	TRBJ2-1	NA	TRBV6-6	TGTGCCAGCATCCTAGCGGGAGACAATGAGCAGTTCTTC	CASILAGDNEQFF
TRBD2	TRBJ2-7	NA	TRBV29-1	TGCAGCGCCACAGGGACTAGCGGTACCTACGAGCAGTACTTC	CSATGTSGTYEQYF
NA	TRBJ2-2	NA	TRBV6-5	TGTGCCACCAGAGCAGGGATGGGCGGGGAGCTGTTTTTT	CATRAGMGGELFF
NA	TRBJ2-3	few	TRBV21-1	TGTGCCAGCAGCATCCCCTCCGGGACAGGGGGTAGCACAGATACGCAGTATTTT	CASSIPSGTGGSTDTQYF
TRBD1	TRBJ2-6	NA	TRBV7-2	TGTGCCAGCAGCTTATTGGGACAGGGGGTAGCTGGGGCCAACGTCCTGACTTTC	CASSLLGQGVAGANVLTF
TRBD1	TRBJ1-2	few	TRBV6-6	TGTGCGTCCGATCTGGGCAGGGGGTATGGCTACACCTTC	CASDLGRGYGYTF
TRBD1	TRBJ2-7	NA	TRBV4-3	TGCGCCAGCAGCCAAGAACAGGGGTTTAGCTACGAGCAGTACTTC	CASSQEQGFSYEQYF
NA	TRBJ2-5	NA	TRBV2	TGTGCCATCACTCAACGGGGATCGCCTGCACAAGAGACCCAGTACTTC	CAITQRGSPAQETQYF
NA	TRBJ2-3	NA	TRBV7-2	TGTGCCGGCAGCGGAAAGGCGGAGCCGCAGTATTTT	CAGSGKAEPQYF
NA	TRBJ1-1	NA	TRBV19	TGTGCCAGTAGTATTGGGCCAGGGGACACGAACACTGAAGCTTTCTTT	CASSIGPGDTNTEAFF
TRBD2	TRBJ2-5	NA	TRBV10-3	TGTGCCATCGGGAGGGGAGAGACCCAGTACTTC	CAIGRGETQYF
TRBD1	TRBJ2-1	NA	TRBV19	TGTGCCAGTAGTATAGCGACAGGGGGCTTTGCTGAGCAGTTCTTC	CASSIATGGFAEQFF
TRBD1	TRBJ2-7	NA	TRBV5-1	TGCGCCAGCAGCTCCGGACAGGGGGCGAGCTACGAGCAGTACTTC	CASSSGQGASYEQYF
TRBD1	TRBJ1-1	NA	TRBV18	TGTGCCAGCTCACCGCCGGGGACAGGGCGAACTGAAGCTTTCTTT	CASSPPGTGRTEAFF
TRBD2	TRBJ2-7	NA	TRBV27	TGTGCCAGCAGTTTATCCCCCACTAGCGGGATTCTCGAGCAGTACTTC	CASSLSPTSGILEQYF
TRBD1	TRBJ2-5	NA	TRBV5-1	TGCGCCAGCAGCTTGGCCAGGGACAGCGAGGGGGAGACCCAGTACTTC	CASSLARDSEGETQYF
TRBD1	TRBJ2-5	NA	TRBV7-3	TGTGCCAGCAGCCTCAGGACAGGAGAGACCCAGTACTTC	CASSLRTGETQYF
TRBD1	TRBJ1-2	medium-sized	TRBV10-3	TGTGCCATCACCCAGGACAGGGGGAACTATGGCTACACCTTC	CAITQDRGNYGYTF
NA	TRBJ2-2	NA	TRBV7-8	TGTGCCAGCAGCCTTACCAGGGCCGGGGAGCTGTTTTTT	CASSLTRAGELFF
NA	TRBJ1-6	NA	TRBV9	TGTGCCAGCAGCGTGTTACAGGGCCCTTATCCCAGTTCACCCCTCCACTTT	CASSVLQGPYPSSPLHF
TRBD1	TRBJ1-5	NA	TRBV25-1	TGTGCCAGCAGTGAATCAGGGACAGGGGCTGATCAGCCCCAGCATTTT	CASSESGTGADQPQHF
NA	TRBJ2-5	NA	TRBV7-2	TGTGCCAGCAGCTTATTCGTGGGATGGGACACTTCAGAGACCCAGTACTTC	CASSLFVGWDTSETQYF
TRBD1	TRBJ2-7	few	TRBV27	TGTGCCAGCAGTTTAAGACAGGGGGCGGGCGAGCAGTACTTC	CASSLRQGAGEQYF